A selection of T cell receptor beta chains follows, all from one sample in a study of T cell responses to AZD1222 COVID-19 vaccine. Sequencing was performed with immunoSEQ multiplex PCR; in TCRdb, only in-frame clones are kept and a portion is missing. Here the sample spans approximately 160,000 clones, approximately 88% being singletons. The material sequenced was peripheral blood, taken on day 0 of MenACWY control vaccination. Every receptor here comes from an adult in good health. CDR3s include the opening cysteine and the closing phenylalanine or tryptophan. The D gene is left open where the match is weak. The size field is filled for only some rows; it gives once, few, many or a size class.

V gene: TRBV27; D gene: NA; clone size: many; CDR3 length: 16; J gene: TRBJ2-7; CDR3 DNA: TGTGCCAGCAGCACAACCCGGGACACTATCTCCTACGAGCAGTACTTC; CDR3 protein: CASSTTRDTISYEQYF
V gene: TRBV7-8; D gene: TRBD1; clone size: NA; CDR3 length: 15; J gene: TRBJ1-1; CDR3 DNA: TGTGCCAGCAGCTTAACCAGGGGGCGAAATTTAGGAGCTTTCTTT; CDR3 protein: CASSLTRGRNLGAFF
V gene: TRBV28; D gene: NA; clone size: NA; CDR3 length: 12; J gene: TRBJ2-7; CDR3 DNA: TGTGCCAGCAGTTTAGTAGGTTTTTCGGAGTACTTC; CDR3 protein: CASSLVGFSEYF
V gene: TRBV7-3; D gene: TRBD1; clone size: once; CDR3 length: 17; J gene: TRBJ2-2; CDR3 DNA: TGTGCCAGCAGCCCCGGGCGACAGGGCCCTCGTATGGGGGAGCTGTTTTTT; CDR3 protein: CASSPGRQGPRMGELFF
V gene: TRBV30; D gene: TRBD1; clone size: NA; CDR3 length: 15; J gene: TRBJ2-3; CDR3 DNA: TGTGCCTGGAGTGCAGGGGGCGCGCTCCCAGATACGCAGTATTTT; CDR3 protein: CAWSAGGALPDTQYF
V gene: TRBV7-9; D gene: NA; clone size: NA; CDR3 length: 13; J gene: TRBJ1-2; CDR3 DNA: TGTGCCAGCAGCTTAAGGGACTCTGCTGGCTACACCTTC; CDR3 protein: CASSLRDSAGYTF
V gene: TRBV11-2; D gene: TRBD1; clone size: once; CDR3 length: 16; J gene: TRBJ2-3; CDR3 DNA: TGTGCCAGCAGCCCACGGGACAGGGGGGCCGGGTATACGCAGTATTTT; CDR3 protein: CASSPRDRGAGYTQYF
V gene: TRBV4-1; D gene: TRBD2; clone size: NA; CDR3 length: 18; J gene: TRBJ2-1; CDR3 DNA: TGCGCCAGCAGCCAGGGACGTGTCCTAGCGGGAGGGCACAATGAGCAGTTCTTC; CDR3 protein: CASSQGRVLAGGHNEQFF
V gene: TRBV30; D gene: NA; clone size: NA; CDR3 length: 12; J gene: TRBJ2-7; CDR3 DNA: TGTGCCTGGAGTGTGGCGGGATGGGAGCAGTACTTC; CDR3 protein: CAWSVAGWEQYF
V gene: TRBV5-1; D gene: NA; clone size: NA; CDR3 length: 14; J gene: TRBJ1-4; CDR3 DNA: TGCGCCAGCAGCTTTCGGGGTGCTAATGAAAAACTGTTTTTT; CDR3 protein: CASSFRGANEKLFF
V gene: TRBV15; D gene: NA; clone size: NA; CDR3 length: 15; J gene: TRBJ2-7; CDR3 DNA: TGTGCCACCAGCAGAGACCAAAACTTTGGCTACGAGCAGTACTTC; CDR3 protein: CATSRDQNFGYEQYF
V gene: TRBV7-9; D gene: NA; clone size: once; CDR3 length: 13; J gene: TRBJ1-1; CDR3 DNA: TGTGCCAGCAGCTTTGTGGGGGGCACTGAAGCTTTCTTT; CDR3 protein: CASSFVGGTEAFF
V gene: TRBV19; D gene: TRBD1; clone size: NA; CDR3 length: 11; J gene: TRBJ2-1; CDR3 DNA: TGTGCCAGTAGTGCCCGGGACAGCCAGTTCTTC; CDR3 protein: CASSARDSQFF
V gene: TRBV5-1; D gene: NA; clone size: NA; CDR3 length: 14; J gene: TRBJ2-2; CDR3 DNA: TGCGCCAGCAGCGACCAAGGGATCACCGGGGAGCTGTTTTTT; CDR3 protein: CASSDQGITGELFF
V gene: TRBV7-9; D gene: NA; clone size: NA; CDR3 length: 13; J gene: TRBJ1-1; CDR3 DNA: TGTGCCAGCAGCTTTGGGCCTAGGACTGAAGCTTTCTTT; CDR3 protein: CASSFGPRTEAFF
V gene: TRBV7-2; D gene: NA; clone size: NA; CDR3 length: 15; J gene: TRBJ1-3; CDR3 DNA: TGTGCCAGCAGCTTACAAGGCGGCTCTGGAAACACCATATATTTT; CDR3 protein: CASSLQGGSGNTIYF
V gene: TRBV27; D gene: NA; clone size: once; CDR3 length: 17; J gene: TRBJ1-3; CDR3 DNA: TGTGCCAGCAGTGGTCTGGGTGGGTTATTCTCTGGAAACACCATATATTTT; CDR3 protein: CASSGLGGLFSGNTIYF